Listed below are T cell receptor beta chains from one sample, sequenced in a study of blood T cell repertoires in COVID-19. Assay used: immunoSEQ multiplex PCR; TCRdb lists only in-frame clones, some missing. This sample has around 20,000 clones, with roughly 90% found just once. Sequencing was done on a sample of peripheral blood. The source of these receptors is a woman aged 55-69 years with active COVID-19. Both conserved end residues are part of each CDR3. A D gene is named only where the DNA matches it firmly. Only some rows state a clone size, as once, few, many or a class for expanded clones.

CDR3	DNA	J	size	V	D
CASSLAGGRSYGYTF	TGTGCCAGCAGCTTAGCAGGGGGCCGGTCGTATGGCTACACCTTC	TRBJ1-2	.	TRBV7-9	TRBD1
CATSDPGQGSEQFF	TGTGCCACCAGTGACCCAGGACAGGGGTCTGAGCAGTTCTTC	TRBJ2-1	.	TRBV24-1	TRBD1
CASSNPDSTYYGYTF	TGTGCCAGCAGCAACCCGGACAGCACATACTATGGCTACACCTTC	TRBJ1-2	.	TRBV5-6	.
CASSENRGHGYTF	TGTGCCAGCAGTGAAAACAGGGGCCATGGCTACACCTTC	TRBJ1-2	.	TRBV6-1	TRBD1
CASARGQRTEAFF	TGTGCCAGCGCCAGGGGGCAGCGCACTGAAGCTTTCTTT	TRBJ1-1	.	TRBV12-3/TRBV12-4	TRBD1
CASTFQGDTQYF	TGTGCCAGCACCTTCCAGGGAGATACGCAGTATTTT	TRBJ2-3	.	TRBV3-1/TRBV3-2	.
CSVVSSTAGNQETQYF	TGCAGCGTTGTGTCATCCACCGCGGGGAACCAAGAGACCCAGTACTTC	TRBJ2-5	.	TRBV29-1	.
CASSTGQNTDTQYF	TGTGCCAGTAGTACGGGACAGAACACAGATACGCAGTATTTT	TRBJ2-3	.	TRBV19	TRBD1
CASSQAPQDRGLADTQYF	TGTGCCAGCAGCCAAGCCCCCCAGGACAGGGGATTGGCAGATACGCAGTATTTT	TRBJ2-3	.	TRBV4-2	TRBD1
CASSDTVRDFGEAFF	TGTGCCAGCAGCGACACGGTCAGGGACTTCGGTGAAGCTTTCTTT	TRBJ1-1	.	TRBV5-6	.
CASSPSAGWNTEAFF	TGTGCCAGCAGCCCCTCGGCAGGGTGGAACACTGAAGCTTTCTTT	TRBJ1-1	.	TRBV7-3	.
CASSEVGQNFGELFF	TGCGCCAGCAGTGAGGTGGGACAGAATTTCGGGGAGCTGTTTTTT	TRBJ2-2	.	TRBV10-1	TRBD1
CASTPRGTGANEKLFF	TGTGCCAGTACCCCGAGGGGGACAGGGGCTAATGAAAAACTGTTTTTT	TRBJ1-4	.	TRBV19	TRBD1
CASSSGQGASHNEQFF	TGTGCCAGCAGCTCGGGACAGGGGGCGAGCCACAATGAGCAGTTCTTC	TRBJ2-1	few	TRBV7-6	TRBD1
CAISESTASYEQYF	TGTGCCATCAGTGAGTCGACAGCTAGCTACGAGCAGTACTTC	TRBJ2-7	.	TRBV10-3	.
CASSQGFRFSPLHF	TGCGCCAGCAGCCAAGGTTTTCGTTTTTCACCCCTCCACTTT	TRBJ1-6	once	TRBV4-1	.
CSARDKGDRFF	TGCAGTGCTAGAGATAAGGGGGATCGGTTCTTC	TRBJ2-1	.	TRBV20-1	.
CASSQVGNSYEQYF	TGCGCCAGCAGCCAAGTCGGGAACTCGTACGAGCAGTACTTC	TRBJ2-7	few	TRBV4-1	.
CASSGLAGGESGELFF	TGTGCCAGCAGCGGACTAGCGGGGGGAGAGTCTGGGGAGCTGTTTTTT	TRBJ2-2	.	TRBV7-8	TRBD2
CASSLDTGFNQPQHF	TGTGCCAGCAGCTTGGATACAGGGTTCAATCAGCCCCAGCATTTT	TRBJ1-5	.	TRBV7-9	.
CASSLAGVVNTEAFF	TGTGCCAGCAGCTTGGCCGGGGTCGTGAACACTGAAGCTTTCTTT	TRBJ1-1	.	TRBV5-6	.
CASSFSGETQYF	TGTGCCAGCAGCTTCAGCGGGGAGACCCAGTACTTC	TRBJ2-5	.	TRBV7-8	.
CASSQGAIQAEAFF	TGTGCCAGCAGCCAAGGAGCCATCCAGGCTGAAGCTTTCTTT	TRBJ1-1	.	TRBV3-1/TRBV3-2	.
CASSLGGQGFGNTIYF	TGCGCCAGCAGCTTGGGGGGACAGGGCTTTGGAAACACCATATATTTT	TRBJ1-3	once	TRBV5-1	TRBD1
CATAEGPNQPQHF	TGTGCCACAGCAGAGGGTCCTAATCAGCCCCAGCATTTT	TRBJ1-5	.	TRBV6-4	.
CASSLARGLYNEQFF	TGTGCCAGCAGCTTGGCAAGGGGGCTATACAATGAGCAGTTCTTC	TRBJ2-1	.	TRBV5-4	TRBD1
CASSLSGYSYNEQFF	TGTGCCAGCAGCTTGAGCGGTTACTCCTACAATGAGCAGTTCTTC	TRBJ2-1	.	TRBV5-5	.